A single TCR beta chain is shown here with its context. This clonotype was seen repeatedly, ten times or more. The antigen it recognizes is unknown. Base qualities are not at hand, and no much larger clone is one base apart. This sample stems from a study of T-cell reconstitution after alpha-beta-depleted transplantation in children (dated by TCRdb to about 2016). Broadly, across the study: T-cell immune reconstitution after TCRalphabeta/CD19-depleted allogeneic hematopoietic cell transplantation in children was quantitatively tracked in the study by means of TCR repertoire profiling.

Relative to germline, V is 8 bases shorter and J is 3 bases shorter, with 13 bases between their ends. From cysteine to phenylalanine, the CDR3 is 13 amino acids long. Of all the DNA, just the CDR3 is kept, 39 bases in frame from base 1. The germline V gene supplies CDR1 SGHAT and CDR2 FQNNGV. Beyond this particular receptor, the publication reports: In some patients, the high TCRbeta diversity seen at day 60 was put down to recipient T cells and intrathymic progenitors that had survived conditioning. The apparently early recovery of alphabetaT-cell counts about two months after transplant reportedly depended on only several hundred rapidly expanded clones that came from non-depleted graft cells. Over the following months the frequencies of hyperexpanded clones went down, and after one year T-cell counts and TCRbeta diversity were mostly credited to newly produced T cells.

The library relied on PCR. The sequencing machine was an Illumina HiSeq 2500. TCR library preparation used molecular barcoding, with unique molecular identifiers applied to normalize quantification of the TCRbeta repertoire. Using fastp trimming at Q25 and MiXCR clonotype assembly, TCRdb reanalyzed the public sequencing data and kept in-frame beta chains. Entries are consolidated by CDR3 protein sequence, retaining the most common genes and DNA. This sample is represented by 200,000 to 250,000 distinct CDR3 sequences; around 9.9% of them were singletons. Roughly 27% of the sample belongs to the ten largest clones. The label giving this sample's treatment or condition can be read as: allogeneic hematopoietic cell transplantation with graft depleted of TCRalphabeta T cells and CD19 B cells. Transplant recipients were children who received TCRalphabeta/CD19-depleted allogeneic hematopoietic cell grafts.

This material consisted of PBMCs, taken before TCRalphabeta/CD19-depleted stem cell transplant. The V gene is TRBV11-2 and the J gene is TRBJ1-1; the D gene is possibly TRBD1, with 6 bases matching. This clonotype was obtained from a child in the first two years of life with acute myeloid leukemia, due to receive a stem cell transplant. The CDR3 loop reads CASRRDIDTEAFF. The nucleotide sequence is TGTGCCAGCCGGAGGGACATCGACACTGAAGCTTTCTTT.